The 6 T cell receptor beta chains below all came from one sample that was sequenced in a study of shared clonotypes between healthy human individuals. Repertoires were generated with immunoSEQ multiplex PCR, while TCRdb's copy carries only in-frame clones and drops some. The sample records more than 550,000 clones, approximately 72% being singletons. Sequenced input: memory CD4+ T cells sorted from blood. Subset reported: CD45RA-negative fraction. The source is a woman under 40 in good health.

This clone has a handful of counts. The chain employs TRBV7-8 and TRBJ2-7; the D gene is possibly TRBD2 (5 bases). Trimming stripped 5 bases from V and 0 bases from J, with 11 bases between. The CDR3 extends over 14 amino acids. Per germline, CDR1 SGHVS and CDR2 FQNEAQ. The CDR3 sequence: CASSEWRSSYEQYF. CDR3 nucleotide sequence: TGTGCCAGCAGCGAGTGGAGGAGCTCCTACGAGCAGTACTTC.

This clone occurred a few times. V and J are TRBV10-2 and TRBJ2-3; no reliable D call. CDR1 and CDR2 from the germline V gene are WSHSY and SAAADI. V was clipped by 7 bases and J by 1 base, with 12 bases between them. The CDR3 totals 14 residues. This chain's CDR3 is CASIPDGGTDTQYF. CDR3 DNA: TGCGCCAGCATTCCCGACGGAGGCACAGATACGCAGTATTTT.

This CDR3 is CASSDGTGRTGELFF. In DNA form, the CDR3 reads TGTGCCAGCAGCGACGGGACAGGGAGGACCGGGGAGCTGTTTTTT. The chain carries TRBV7-9 and TRBJ2-2; 9 bases fit TRBD1. V trimming: 5 bases; J trimming: 5 bases; junction bases outside the gene matches: 6. CDR3 length: 15 amino acids. CDR1 is SEHNR, CDR2 FQNEAQ, per germline (reference sequence).

The chain carries TRBV2 and TRBJ1-5; D not resolved. There are 15 residues in the CDR3. V gave up 3 bases and J gave up 5 bases, with 14 bases separating them. Germline V gene sequence: CDR1 SNHLY, CDR2 FYNNEI. CDR3 loop: CASSEERVRYQPQHF. In nucleotides, the CDR3 is TGTGCCAGCAGTGAGGAGAGGGTCAGGTATCAGCCCCAGCATTTT.

The chain combines TRBV28 with TRBJ1-1; D is ambiguous. The V and J ends lost 3 bases and 2 bases respectively, with 16 bases between them. Germline V lookup: CDR1 MDHEN, CDR2 SYDVKM. This CDR3 is built from 16 residues. DNA of the CDR3: TGTGCCAGCAGTTTTCGGGATCTCGGCCTTAACACTGAAGCTTTCTTT. The encoded protein is CASSFRDLGLNTEAFF.

This clone was seen only a few times. V is TRBV11-2 and J is TRBJ2-2, with unresolved D. From germline, CDR1 is SGHAT and CDR2 FQNNGV. The CDR3 runs 15 residues. Trimming took 5 bases from V and 3 from J, leaving 13 bases between them. The DNA for the CDR3 is TGTGCCAGCAGCCCTAGGTTCGCAGACACCGGGGAGCTGTTTTTT. It translates to CASSPRFADTGELFF.